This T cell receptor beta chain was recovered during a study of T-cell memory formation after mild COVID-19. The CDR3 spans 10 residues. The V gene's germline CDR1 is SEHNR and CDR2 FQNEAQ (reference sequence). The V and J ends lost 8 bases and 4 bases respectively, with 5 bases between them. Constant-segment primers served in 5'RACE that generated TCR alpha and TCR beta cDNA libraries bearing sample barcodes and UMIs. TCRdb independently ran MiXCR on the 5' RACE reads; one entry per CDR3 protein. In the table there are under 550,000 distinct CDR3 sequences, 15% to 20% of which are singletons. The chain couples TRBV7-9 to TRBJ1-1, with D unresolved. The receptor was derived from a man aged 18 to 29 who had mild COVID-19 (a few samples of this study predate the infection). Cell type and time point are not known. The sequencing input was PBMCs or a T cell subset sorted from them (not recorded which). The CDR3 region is CASAGTEAFF. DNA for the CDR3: TGTGCCAGCGCGGGCACTGAAGCTTTCTTT.